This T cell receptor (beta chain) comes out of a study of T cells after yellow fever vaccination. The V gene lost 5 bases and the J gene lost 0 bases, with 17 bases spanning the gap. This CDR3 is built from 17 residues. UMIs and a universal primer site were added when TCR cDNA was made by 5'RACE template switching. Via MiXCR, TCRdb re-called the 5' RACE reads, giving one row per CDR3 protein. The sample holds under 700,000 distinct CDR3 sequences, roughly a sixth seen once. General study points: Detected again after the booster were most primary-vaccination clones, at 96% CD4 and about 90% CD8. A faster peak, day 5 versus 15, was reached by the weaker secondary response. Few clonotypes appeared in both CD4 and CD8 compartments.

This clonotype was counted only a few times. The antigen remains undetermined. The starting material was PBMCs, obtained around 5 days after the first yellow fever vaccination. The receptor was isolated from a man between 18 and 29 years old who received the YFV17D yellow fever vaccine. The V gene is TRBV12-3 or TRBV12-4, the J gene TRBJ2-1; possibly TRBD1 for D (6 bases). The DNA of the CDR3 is TGTGCCAGCAGTCCACAGGGACGGTCAAGCTCCTACAATGAGCAGTTCTTC. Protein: CASSPQGRSSSYNEQFF.